Shown below are 11 T cell receptor beta chains from a single sample sequenced in a study of cytomegalovirus exposure and HLA in healthy donors. 13 Jbeta primers and 60 Vbeta primers were used for the PCR. Produced via immunoSEQ multiplex PCR; TCRdb's table is partial and in-frame only. The sample carries 170,000 or so clones, around 75% recorded once. The sample consisted of PBMCs. The receptors derive from a male donor in good health and CMV-seronegative.

The rearrangement links TRBV7-8 to TRBJ1-2; D is unclear. The V gene lost 1 base and the J gene lost 3 bases, with 9 bases spanning the gap. CDR3 size: 14 residues. The germline gives CDR1 SGHVS, CDR2 FQNEAQ. CDR3 amino acids: CASSLVREDYGYTF. CDR3 sequence (DNA): TGTGCCAGCAGCTTAGTAAGGGAGGACTATGGCTACACCTTC.

The J gene is TRBJ2-1, the V gene TRBV7-9; 13 bases are a match to TRBD2. Germline trimming cut 5 bases from V and 14 bases from J; bases unmatched to any gene: 12. Germline lookup yields CDR1 SEHNR and CDR2 FQNEAQ (reference sequence). CDR3 length equals 15 residues. The CDR3 DNA follows: TGTGCCAGCAGCGCGGGACTAGCGGGATTCCCCTTCGAGTTCTTC. It yields the protein CASSAGLAGFPFEFF.

This clone was seen just once. The chain recombines TRBV7-3 with TRBJ2-3; D perhaps matches TRBD1 (5 bases). Trimming removed 2 bases from V and 1 base from J, with 7 bases in between. CDR3 length: 14 residues. Germline loops: CDR1 SGHTA, CDR2 FQGTGA. The CDR3 nucleotides are TGTGCCAGCAGCTTACAGGGCGGCACAGATACGCAGTATTTT. It yields the protein CASSLQGGTDTQYF.

The rearrangement links TRBV19 to TRBJ2-7, with D possibly matching TRBD2 (6 bases). In germline, CDR1 is LNHDA, CDR2 SQIVND (reference sequence). The CDR3 contains 15 residues. The V and J ends lost 8 bases and 0 bases respectively, with 17 bases between them. Here the CDR3 reads CASQVGGASSYEQYF. The CDR3 DNA reads TGTGCCAGTCAAGTCGGCGGGGCGAGCTCCTACGAGCAGTACTTC.

The chain has TRBV27 and TRBJ2-3, with 10 bases aligning to TRBD2. Germline V lookup: CDR1 MNHEY, CDR2 SMNVEV (reference sequence). J gave up 8 bases and V 1 base, and 9 bases lay outside the gene matches. The CDR3 length is 16 residues. The CDR3 loop reads CASSLFLAGAVRTQYF. In DNA, the CDR3 is TGTGCCAGCAGTTTATTCCTAGCGGGGGCCGTTCGTACGCAGTATTTT.

This rearrangement joins TRBV7-8 to TRBJ2-7, with no clear D. V gave up 5 bases and J gave up 0 bases, with 11 bases separating them. The CDR3 runs 14 residues. The germline V gene has CDR1 SGHVS and CDR2 FQNEAQ. The CDR3 nucleotides are TGTGCCAGCAGCCTAGGGTCGAGCTCCTACGAGCAGTACTTC. This gives the protein CASSLGSSSYEQYF.

This clone was recorded a few times. The V gene is TRBV6-5, the J gene TRBJ2-7; 9 bases map to TRBD2. Per the germline V gene, CDR1 is MNHEY and CDR2 is SVGAGI. This CDR3 spans 15 amino acids. The V segment lost 5 bases and the J segment 3 bases; nucleotides outside the gene matches: 8. CDR3 DNA: TGTGCCAGCAGTGTAACAGCGGGGGGTGACTACGAGCAGTACTTC. Translating it yields CASSVTAGGDYEQYF.

This chain connects TRBV5-1 to TRBJ2-5; 11 nucleotides agree with TRBD2. CDR1 SGHRS and CDR2 YFSETQ come from the germline V gene. The CDR3 sequence is 16 residues long. Trimming cost V 5 bases and J 1 base; bases outside gene matches: 7. The CDR3 is CASRYTSGGSQETQYF. CDR3 DNA: TGCGCCAGCAGGTATACTAGCGGGGGTAGCCAAGAGACCCAGTACTTC.

This clone came up once. V usage is TRBV28 and J usage is TRBJ2-1; D may be TRBD2 (6 bases). V was clipped by 0 bases and J by 2 bases, with 11 bases between them. The CDR3 is made up of 16 amino acids. Germline V gene sequence: CDR1 MDHEN, CDR2 SYDVKM. Written as DNA, the CDR3 is TGTGCCAGCAGTTTATGGGGGACTCGAACCTACAATGAGCAGTTCTTC. The encoded protein is CASSLWGTRTYNEQFF. Full variable domain (rest looked up from reference TRBV28 and TRBJ2-1): DVKVTQSSRYLVKRTGEKVFLECVQDMDHENMFWYRQDPGLGLRLIYFSYDVKMKEKGDIPEGYSVSREKKERFSLILESASTNQTSMYLCASSLWGTRTYNEQFFGPGTRLTVL.

The gene calls are TRBV6-6 and TRBJ1-5; no reliable D call. Germline CDR1 MNHNY, CDR2 SVGAGI (reference sequence). This CDR3 contains 14 residues. Trimming removed 6 bases from V and 2 bases from J, with 11 bases in between. The CDR3 DNA reads TGTGCCAGCAGCTCCCCGGGTGGCAATCAGCCCCAGCATTTT. This translates into CASSSPGGNQPQHF.

The chain uses TRBV18 and TRBJ1-5, with TRBD1 matching 10 bases. The germline V gene has CDR1 KGHSH and CDR2 LQKENI. The CDR3 length is 17 residues. The V and J ends lost 5 bases and 4 bases, in that order; junction bases with no gene match: 11. CDR3 amino acids: CASSLTRTGGPNQPQHF. Written as DNA, the CDR3 is TGTGCCAGCTCATTAACCCGGACAGGGGGGCCGAATCAGCCCCAGCATTTT.